The sequence of this T cell receptor beta chain was determined in a study of T-cell reconstitution after alpha-beta-depleted transplantation in children. General study results and limits: Most T-cell counts and diversity one year after the transplant came from T cells that were newly produced.

In the case of this clonotype: The antigen is undetermined.

V was shortened by 5 bases and J by 9 bases, with 10 bases between the two germline ends. CDR1 MDHEN and CDR2 SYDVKM come from the germline V gene. The CDR3 is made up of 11 amino acids. Unique molecular identifiers were used to barcode this TCRbeta library. TCRdb re-called the PCR reads through MiXCR, storing one row per CDR3 protein. Of over 150,000 distinct CDR3 sequences listed, around 7% are singletons. The sequences come from PBMCs, collected before TCRalphabeta/CD19-depleted stem cell transplant. The chain is built from TRBV28 and TRBJ1-2; a possible D gene is TRBD1 (6 bases). This receptor was taken from a boy between 2 and 10 years old with acute lymphoblastic leukemia, due to receive a stem cell transplant. CDR3 protein: CASSGRDSYTF. The CDR3 DNA follows: TGTGCCAGCAGTGGGAGGGACAGCTACACCTTC.